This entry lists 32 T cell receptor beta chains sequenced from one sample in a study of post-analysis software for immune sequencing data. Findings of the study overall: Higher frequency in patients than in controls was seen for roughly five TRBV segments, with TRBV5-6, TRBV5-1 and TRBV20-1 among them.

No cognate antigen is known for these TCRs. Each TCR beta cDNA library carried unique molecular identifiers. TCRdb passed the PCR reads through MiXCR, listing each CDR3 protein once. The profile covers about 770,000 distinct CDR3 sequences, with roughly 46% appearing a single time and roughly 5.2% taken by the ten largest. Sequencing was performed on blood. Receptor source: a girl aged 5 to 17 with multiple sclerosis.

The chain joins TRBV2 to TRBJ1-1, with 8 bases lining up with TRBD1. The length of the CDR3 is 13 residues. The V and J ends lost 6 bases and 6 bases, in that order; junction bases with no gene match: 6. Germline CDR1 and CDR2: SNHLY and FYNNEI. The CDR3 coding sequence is TGTGCCAGCAGAGGACAGGGATTGGCTGAAGCTTTCTTT. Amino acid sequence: CASRGQGLAEAFF.

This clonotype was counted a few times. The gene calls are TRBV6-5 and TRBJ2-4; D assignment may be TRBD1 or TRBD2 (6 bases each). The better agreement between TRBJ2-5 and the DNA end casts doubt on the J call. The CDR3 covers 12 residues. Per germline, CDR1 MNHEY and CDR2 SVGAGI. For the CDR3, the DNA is TGTGCCACATACGGGGGCAGAGAGACCCAGTACTTC. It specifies CATYGGRETQYF.

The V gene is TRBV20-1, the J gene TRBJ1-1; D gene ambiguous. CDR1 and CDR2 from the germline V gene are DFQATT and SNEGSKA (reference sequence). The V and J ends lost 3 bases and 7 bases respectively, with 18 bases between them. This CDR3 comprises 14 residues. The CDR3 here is CSASSGRGVREAFF. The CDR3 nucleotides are TGCAGTGCTAGTAGTGGCCGTGGGGTCCGTGAAGCTTTCTTT.

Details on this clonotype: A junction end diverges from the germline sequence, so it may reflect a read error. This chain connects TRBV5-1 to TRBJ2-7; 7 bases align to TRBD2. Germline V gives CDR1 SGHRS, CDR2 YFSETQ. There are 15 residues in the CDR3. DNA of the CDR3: TGCGCCAGCGCGGTGGTCGGACTAGATTCCTACGAGCAGTACTTT. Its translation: CASAVVGLDSYEQYF.

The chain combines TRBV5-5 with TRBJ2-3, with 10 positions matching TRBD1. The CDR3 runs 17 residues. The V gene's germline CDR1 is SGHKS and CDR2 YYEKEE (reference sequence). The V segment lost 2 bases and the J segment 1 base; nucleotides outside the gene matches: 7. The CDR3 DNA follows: TGTGCCAGCAGCTTTGGTGAAGGACAGGGGGGCACAGATACGCAGTATTTT. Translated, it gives CASSFGEGQGGTDTQYF.

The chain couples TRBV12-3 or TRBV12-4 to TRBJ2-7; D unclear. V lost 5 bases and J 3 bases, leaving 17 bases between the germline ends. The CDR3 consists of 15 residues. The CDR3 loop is CASSPRTLGIYEQYF. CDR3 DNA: TGTGCCAGCAGTCCGCGGACCCTTGGGATCTACGAGCAGTACTTC.

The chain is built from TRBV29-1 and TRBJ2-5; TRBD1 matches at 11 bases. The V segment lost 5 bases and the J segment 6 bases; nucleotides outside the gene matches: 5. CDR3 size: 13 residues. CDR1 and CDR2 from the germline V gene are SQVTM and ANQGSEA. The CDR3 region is CSVPGQGAKTQYF. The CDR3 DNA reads TGCAGCGTTCCTGGACAGGGGGCGAAGACCCAGTACTTC.

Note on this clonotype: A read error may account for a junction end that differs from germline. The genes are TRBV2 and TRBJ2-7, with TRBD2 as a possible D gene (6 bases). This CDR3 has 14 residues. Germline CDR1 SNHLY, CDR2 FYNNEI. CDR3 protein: CASSEGTFSYEQYF. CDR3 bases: TGTGCCAGCAGTGAGGGGACTTTCTCCTATGAGCAGTACTTC.

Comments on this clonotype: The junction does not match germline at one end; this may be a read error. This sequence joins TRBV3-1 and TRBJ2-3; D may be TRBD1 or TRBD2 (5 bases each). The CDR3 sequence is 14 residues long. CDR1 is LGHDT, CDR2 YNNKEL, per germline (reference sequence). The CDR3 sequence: CASKETGQQDTQYF. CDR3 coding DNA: TGTGCCAGCAAGGAGACGGGGCAACAAGATACACAGTATTTT.

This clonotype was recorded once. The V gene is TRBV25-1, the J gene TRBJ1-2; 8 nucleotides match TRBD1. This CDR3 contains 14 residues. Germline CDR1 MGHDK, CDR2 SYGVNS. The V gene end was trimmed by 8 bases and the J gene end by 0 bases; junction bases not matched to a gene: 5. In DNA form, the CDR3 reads TGTGCCAGCTCCAGGGGGCACGCTAACTATGGCTACACCTTC. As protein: CASSRGHANYGYTF.

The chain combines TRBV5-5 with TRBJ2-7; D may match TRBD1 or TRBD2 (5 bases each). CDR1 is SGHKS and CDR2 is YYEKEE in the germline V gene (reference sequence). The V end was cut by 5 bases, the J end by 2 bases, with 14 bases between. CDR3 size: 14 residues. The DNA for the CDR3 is TGTGCCAGCAGTCCCCGGGACCGTACCTACGAGCAGTACTTC. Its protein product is CASSPRDRTYEQYF.

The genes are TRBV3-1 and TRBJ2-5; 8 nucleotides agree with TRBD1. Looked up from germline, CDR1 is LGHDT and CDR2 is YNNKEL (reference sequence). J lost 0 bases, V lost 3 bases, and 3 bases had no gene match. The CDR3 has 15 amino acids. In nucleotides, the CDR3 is TGTGCCAGCAGCCAGGACAGGGCGTACCAAGAGACCCAGTACTTC. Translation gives CASSQDRAYQETQYF.

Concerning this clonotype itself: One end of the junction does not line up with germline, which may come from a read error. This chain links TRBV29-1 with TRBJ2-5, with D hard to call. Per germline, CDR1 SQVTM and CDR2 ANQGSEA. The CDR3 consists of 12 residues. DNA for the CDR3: TGCACCACCGCCGGGCAGAAAGAGACCCGGTACTTC. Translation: CTTAGQKETRYF.

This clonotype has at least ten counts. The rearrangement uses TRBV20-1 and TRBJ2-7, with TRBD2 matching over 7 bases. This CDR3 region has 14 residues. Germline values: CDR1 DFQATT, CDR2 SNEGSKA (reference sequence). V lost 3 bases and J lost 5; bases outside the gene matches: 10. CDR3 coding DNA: TGCAGTGCTAGCCGCGGCCGGGAGGAAGACGAGCAGTACTTC. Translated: CSASRGREEDEQYF.

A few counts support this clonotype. The CDR3 reads CSVEGWEETQYF. In DNA form, the CDR3 reads TGCAGCGTTGAAGGCTGGGAAGAGACCCAGTACTTC. This chain joins TRBV29-1 and TRBJ2-5; the D is unclear. This CDR3 is built from 12 residues. CDR1 SQVTM and CDR2 ANQGSEA come from the germline V gene. V was clipped by 1 base and J by 3 bases, with 6 bases between them.

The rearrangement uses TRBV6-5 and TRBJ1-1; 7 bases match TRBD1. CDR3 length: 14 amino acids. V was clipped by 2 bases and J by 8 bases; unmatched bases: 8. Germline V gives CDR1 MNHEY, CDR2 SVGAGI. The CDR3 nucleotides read TGTGCCAGCAGTTACCAGCTGGGACAGCTAGAAGCTTTCTTT. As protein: CASSYQLGQLEAFF.

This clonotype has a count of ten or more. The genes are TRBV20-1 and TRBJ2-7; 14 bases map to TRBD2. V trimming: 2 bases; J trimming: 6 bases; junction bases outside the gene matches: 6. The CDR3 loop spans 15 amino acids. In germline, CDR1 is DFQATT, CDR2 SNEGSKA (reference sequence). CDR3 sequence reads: CSARSGGLAGAEQYF. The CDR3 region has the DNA TGCAGTGCTAGATCTGGGGGACTAGCGGGAGCCGAGCAGTACTTC.

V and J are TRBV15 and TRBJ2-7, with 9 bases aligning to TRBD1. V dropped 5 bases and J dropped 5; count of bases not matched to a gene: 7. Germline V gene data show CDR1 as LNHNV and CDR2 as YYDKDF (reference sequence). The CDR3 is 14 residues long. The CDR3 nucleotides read TGTGCCACCAGCGAACGGGACAGGGACCACGAGCAGTACTTC. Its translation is CATSERDRDHEQYF.

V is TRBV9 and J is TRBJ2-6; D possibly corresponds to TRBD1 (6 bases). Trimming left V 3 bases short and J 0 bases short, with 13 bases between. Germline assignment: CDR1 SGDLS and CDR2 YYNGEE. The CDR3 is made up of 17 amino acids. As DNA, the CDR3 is TGTGCCAGCAGCGCGACTACAGGGACCTCTGGGGCCAACGTCCTGACTTTC. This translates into CASSATTGTSGANVLTF. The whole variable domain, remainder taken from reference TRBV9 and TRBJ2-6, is DSGVTQTPKHLITATGQRVTLRCSPRSGDLSVYWYQQSLDQGLQFLIQYYNGEERAKGNILERFSAQQFPDLHSELNLSSLELGDSALYFCASSATTGTSGANVLTFGAGSRLTVL.

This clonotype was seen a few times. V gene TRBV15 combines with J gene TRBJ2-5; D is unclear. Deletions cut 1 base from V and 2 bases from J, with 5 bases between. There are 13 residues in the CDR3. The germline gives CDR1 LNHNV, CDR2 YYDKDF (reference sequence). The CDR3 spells CATSRAVQETQYF. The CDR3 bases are TGTGCCACCAGCAGAGCGGTACAAGAGACCCAGTACTTC.

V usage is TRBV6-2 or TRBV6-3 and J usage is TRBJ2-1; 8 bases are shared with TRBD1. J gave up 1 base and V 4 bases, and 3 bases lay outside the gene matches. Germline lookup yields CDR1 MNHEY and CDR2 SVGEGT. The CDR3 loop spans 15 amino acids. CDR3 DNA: TGTGCCAGCAGTTTTACAGGGGGGTCCTACAATGAGCAGTTCTTC. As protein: CASSFTGGSYNEQFF.

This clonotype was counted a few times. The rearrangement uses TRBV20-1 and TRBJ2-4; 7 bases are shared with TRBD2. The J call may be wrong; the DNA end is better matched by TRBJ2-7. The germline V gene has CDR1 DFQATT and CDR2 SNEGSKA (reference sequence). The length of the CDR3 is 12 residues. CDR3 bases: TGCAGCCCAGAGCGGGACCCCTACGAGCAGTACTTC. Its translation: CSPERDPYEQYF.

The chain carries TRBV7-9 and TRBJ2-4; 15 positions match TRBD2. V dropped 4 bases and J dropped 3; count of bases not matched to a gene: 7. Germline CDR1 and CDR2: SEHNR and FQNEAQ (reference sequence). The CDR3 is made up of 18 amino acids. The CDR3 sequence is CASSYGLAGGRDKNIQYF. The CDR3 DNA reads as TGTGCCAGCAGCTACGGACTAGCGGGAGGGCGTGACAAAAACATTCAGTACTTC.

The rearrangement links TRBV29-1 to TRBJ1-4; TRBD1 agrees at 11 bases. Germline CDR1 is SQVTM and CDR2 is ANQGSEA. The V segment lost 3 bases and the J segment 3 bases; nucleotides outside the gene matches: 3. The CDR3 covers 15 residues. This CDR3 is CSVDGGQGANEKLFF. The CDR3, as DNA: TGCAGCGTTGACGGGGGACAGGGGGCTAATGAAAAACTGTTTTTT.

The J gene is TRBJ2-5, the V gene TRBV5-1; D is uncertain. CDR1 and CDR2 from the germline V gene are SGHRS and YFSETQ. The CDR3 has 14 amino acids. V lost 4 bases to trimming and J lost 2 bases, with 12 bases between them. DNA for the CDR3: TGCGCCAGCAGCCCTCACCGGGCTCAAGAGACCCAGTACTTC. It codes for CASSPHRAQETQYF.

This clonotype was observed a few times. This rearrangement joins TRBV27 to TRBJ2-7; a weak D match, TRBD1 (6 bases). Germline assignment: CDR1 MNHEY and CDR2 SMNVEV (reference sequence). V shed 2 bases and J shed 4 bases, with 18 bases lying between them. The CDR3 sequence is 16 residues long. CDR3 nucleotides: TGTGCCAGCAGTTTAGAGGGGGAATTTAGTCCGTACGAGCAGTACTTC. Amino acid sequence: CASSLEGEFSPYEQYF.

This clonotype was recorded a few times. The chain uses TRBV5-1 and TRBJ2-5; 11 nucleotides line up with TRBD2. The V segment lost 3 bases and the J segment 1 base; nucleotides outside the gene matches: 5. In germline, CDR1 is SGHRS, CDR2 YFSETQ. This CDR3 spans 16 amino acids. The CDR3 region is CASSSTSGNFQETQYF. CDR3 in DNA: TGCGCCAGCAGCTCGACTAGCGGGAACTTCCAAGAGACCCAGTACTTC.

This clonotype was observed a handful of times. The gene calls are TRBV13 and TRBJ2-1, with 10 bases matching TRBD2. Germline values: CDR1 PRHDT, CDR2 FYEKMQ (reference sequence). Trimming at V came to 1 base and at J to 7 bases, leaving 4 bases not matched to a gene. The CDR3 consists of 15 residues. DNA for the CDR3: TGTGCCAGCAGCTTAGCTAGCGGGAGTCTAAATGAGCAGTTCTTC. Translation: CASSLASGSLNEQFF.

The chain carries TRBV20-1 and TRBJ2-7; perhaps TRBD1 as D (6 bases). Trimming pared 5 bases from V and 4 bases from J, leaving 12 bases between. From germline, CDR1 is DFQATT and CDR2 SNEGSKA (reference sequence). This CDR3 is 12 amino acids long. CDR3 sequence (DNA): TGCAGTGCTGTGGTTACAGGGTACGAGCAGTACTTC. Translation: CSAVVTGYEQYF.

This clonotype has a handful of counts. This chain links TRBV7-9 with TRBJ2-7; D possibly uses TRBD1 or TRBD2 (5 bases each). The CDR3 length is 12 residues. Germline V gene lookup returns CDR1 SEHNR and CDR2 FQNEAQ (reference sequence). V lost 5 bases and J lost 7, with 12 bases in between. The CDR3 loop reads CASSQVGEEQYF. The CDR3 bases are TGTGCCAGCAGCCAAGTGGGGGAGGAGCAGTACTTC. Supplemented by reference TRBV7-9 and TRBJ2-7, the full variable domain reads DTGVSQNPRHKITKRGQNVTFRCDPISEHNRLYWYRQTLGQGPEFLTYFQNEAQLEKSRLLSDRFSAERPKGSFSTLEIQRTEQGDSAMYLCASSQVGEEQYFGPGTRLTVT.

The CDR3 DNA follows: TGTGCCAGCAGTCCCAGCCGGACGGTCGCCTATGGCTACACCTTC. This gives the protein CASSPSRTVAYGYTF. The chain is built from TRBV12-3 or TRBV12-4 and TRBJ1-2; D not resolved. The CDR3 covers 15 residues. The ends were cut back, 5 bases at V and 4 bases at J, with 17 bases in the middle.

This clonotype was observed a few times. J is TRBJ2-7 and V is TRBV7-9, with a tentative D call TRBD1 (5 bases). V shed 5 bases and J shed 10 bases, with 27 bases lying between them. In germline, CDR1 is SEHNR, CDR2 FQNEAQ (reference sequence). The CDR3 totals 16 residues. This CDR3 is CASSPPTVSRWSTQYF. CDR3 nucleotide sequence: TGTGCCAGCAGCCCGCCGACAGTCTCTAGGTGGAGTACCCAGTACTTC.